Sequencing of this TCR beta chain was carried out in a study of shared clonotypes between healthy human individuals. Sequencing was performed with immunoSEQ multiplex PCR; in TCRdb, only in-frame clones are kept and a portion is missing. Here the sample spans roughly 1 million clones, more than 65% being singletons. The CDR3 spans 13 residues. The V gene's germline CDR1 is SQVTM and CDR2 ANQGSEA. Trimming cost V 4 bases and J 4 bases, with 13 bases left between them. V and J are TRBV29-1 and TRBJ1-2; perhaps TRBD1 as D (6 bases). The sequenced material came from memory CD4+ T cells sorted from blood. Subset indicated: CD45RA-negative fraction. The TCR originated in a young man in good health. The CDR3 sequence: CSVAPGVGYGYTF. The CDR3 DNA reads TGCAGCGTTGCTCCAGGGGTTGGCTATGGCTACACCTTC.